These 19 T cell receptor beta chains came from one sample sequenced in a study of T cells in Graves' hyperthyroidism and ophthalmopathy. TCR beta CDR3 region amplification was performed from RNA transcripts. The HTBI primer set served for first-round RT-PCR of the TCR CDR3. TCRdb redid the calling of the multiplex PCR reads with MiXCR, one entry per CDR3 protein. The sample consists of some 490,000 distinct CDR3 sequences, 20% to 25% of them appearing once. Material: blood. These TCRs come from a woman aged 70-85 years with Graves' ophthalmopathy.

J is TRBJ2-2 and V is TRBV25-1; 8 nucleotides align to TRBD2. CDR1 MGHDK and CDR2 SYGVNS come from the germline V gene. CDR3 size: 16 residues. Trimming cost V 4 bases and J 5 bases; bases outside gene matches: 9. The CDR3 reads CASSASTSGRTGELFF. The CDR3 DNA follows: TGTGCCAGCAGTGCGTCTACTAGCGGCAGGACCGGGGAGCTGTTTTTT.

A few counts support this clonotype. The CDR3 DNA is TGTGCCAGCAGCCCGACAAGTACAACCCAAGAGACCCAGTACTTC. This translates into CASSPTSTTQETQYF. V and J are TRBV7-9 and TRBJ2-5; no reliable D call. With 5 bases removed from V and 1 base from J, the gap between germline ends came to 14 bases. This CDR3 is built from 15 residues. Germline V gene data show CDR1 as SEHNR and CDR2 as FQNEAQ (reference sequence).

The chain links TRBV11-3 to TRBJ2-2; 7 bases are shared with TRBD2. The CDR3 is made up of 13 amino acids. The J segment lost 5 bases and the V segment lost 5 bases, leaving 2 bases of the junction unmatched. Germline V lookup: CDR1 SGHNT, CDR2 YENEEA. The CDR3 coding sequence is TGTGCCAGCAGCGTTAGCGGGACCGGGGAGCTGTTTTTT. It encodes CASSVSGTGELFF.

The J gene is TRBJ1-4, the V gene TRBV7-8; 7 positions match TRBD1. V was clipped by 6 bases and J by 4 bases; unmatched bases: 5. Germline V lookup: CDR1 SGHVS, CDR2 FQNEAQ. The CDR3 spans 14 residues. The CDR3 sequence: CASSRRGNNEKLFF. The CDR3 bases are TGTGCCAGCAGTCGCAGGGGGAATAATGAAAAACTGTTTTTT.

This sequence joins TRBV29-1 and TRBJ2-7; 12 nucleotides agree with TRBD1. CDR1 is SQVTM and CDR2 is ANQGSEA in the germline V gene. This CDR3 has 12 residues. J gave up 5 bases and V 8 bases, and 4 bases lay outside the gene matches. CDR3 sequence (DNA): TGCAGCTTCGGGACAGGGGGCGACGAGCAGTACTTC. Translated, it gives CSFGTGGDEQYF.

A few counts support this clonotype. This sequence joins TRBV20-1 and TRBJ2-1; TRBD2 matches 7 bases. The V and J ends lost 7 bases and 8 bases, in that order; junction bases with no gene match: 8. CDR3 length equals 12 residues. CDR1 DFQATT and CDR2 SNEGSKA come from the germline V gene (reference sequence). The CDR3 nucleotides read TGCAGTGGGGATGGGGAGGGCGATGAGCAGTTCTTC. Its protein product is CSGDGEGDEQFF.

This clonotype was recorded many times. CDR3 bases: TGTGCCAGCAGTGAAGCGCTCCTGGATGGGGCTCGCCACAATGAGCAGTTCTTC. Its protein product is CASSEALLDGARHNEQFF. J is TRBJ2-1 and V is TRBV2, with D possibly being TRBD1 (5 bases). Trimming shortened V by 0 bases and J by 5 bases, and 20 bases separated the two germline ends. CDR1 is SNHLY and CDR2 is FYNNEI in the germline V gene. This CDR3 spans 18 amino acids.

This clonotype was counted only a few times. The rearrangement links TRBV28 to TRBJ2-1; 8 bases agree with TRBD2. Germline V CDR1 and CDR2: MDHEN, SYDVKM. This CDR3 comprises 16 residues. With 6 bases clipped from V and 3 bases from J, the junction kept 10 bases outside the gene matches. The CDR3 here is CASSRPTSGFYNEQFF. CDR3 in DNA: TGTGCCAGCAGCCGTCCCACTAGCGGCTTCTACAATGAGCAGTTCTTC.

J is TRBJ2-7 and V is TRBV4-1; D possibly uses TRBD1 or TRBD2 (5 bases each). CDR1 and CDR2 from the germline V gene are MGHRA and YSYEKL. Trimming pared 0 bases from V and 4 bases from J, leaving 7 bases between. The CDR3 totals 13 residues. CDR3 DNA sequence: TGCGCCAGCAGCCAAGAGGGGGTTTACGAGCAGTACTTC. Amino acids: CASSQEGVYEQYF.

This chain links TRBV7-8 with TRBJ2-3; 15 nucleotides align to TRBD2. The germline gives CDR1 SGHVS, CDR2 FQNEAQ. The junction had 7 bases not matched to a gene; V was cut back by 1 base and J by 14 bases. This CDR3 spans 15 amino acids. Here the CDR3 reads CASSLGGLAGGAMYF. For the CDR3, the DNA is TGTGCCAGCAGCTTAGGGGGACTAGCGGGAGGAGCAATGTATTTT.

This chain joins TRBV3-1 and TRBJ2-7; 9 bases map to TRBD2. The CDR3 runs to 14 residues. Germline trimming cut 5 bases from V and 3 bases from J; bases unmatched to any gene: 5. Looked up from germline, CDR1 is LGHDT and CDR2 is YNNKEL (reference sequence). CDR3 nucleotides: TGTGCCAGCAGCACCTCTAGCGGGGTCTACGAGCAGTACTTC. Amino acid sequence: CASSTSSGVYEQYF.

The chain is built from TRBV20-1 and TRBJ1-2; D is undetermined. There are 14 residues in the CDR3. V gave up 6 bases and J gave up 4 bases, with 18 bases separating them. Germline V lookup: CDR1 DFQATT, CDR2 SNEGSKA (reference sequence). The CDR3 spells CSAWGSVDAYGYTF. The CDR3 DNA reads as TGCAGTGCGTGGGGATCTGTGGATGCCTATGGCTACACCTTC.

The chain employs TRBV7-9 and TRBJ2-7; D unresolved. Trimming cost V 5 bases and J 4 bases, with 30 bases left between them. CDR3 size: 19 residues. Germline V lookup: CDR1 SEHNR, CDR2 FQNEAQ (reference sequence). CDR3 nucleotide sequence: TGTGCCAGCAGCCCGAATATTAGCTGGGGTCGAGTGGGAAGGTACGAGCAGTACTTC. Its translation: CASSPNISWGRVGRYEQYF.

This clonotype occurred many times. The chain has TRBV11-3 and TRBJ1-1; unclear D gene. Trimming left V 1 base short and J 0 bases short, with 6 bases between. The CDR3 length is 14 residues. CDR1 is SGHNT, CDR2 YENEEA, per germline. The CDR3 protein is CASSLGKVNTEAFF. DNA of the CDR3: TGTGCCAGCAGCTTAGGAAAAGTGAACACTGAAGCTTTCTTT.

The CDR3 DNA sequence: TGTGCCTGGAGTCTGAGGGACAGTGCTTTCTTT. This gives the protein CAWSLRDSAFF. J is TRBJ1-1 and V is TRBV30; 7 bases align to TRBD1. V shed 2 bases, J shed 11 bases, and the junction held 5 bases outside the gene matches. Germline-derived CDR1 and CDR2 are GTSNPN and SVGIG (reference sequence). The CDR3 has 11 amino acids.

In its sample, this clonotype was seen a few times. V is TRBV5-1 and J is TRBJ2-3; D possibly corresponds to TRBD2 (5 bases). V lost 2 bases and J lost 6, with 13 bases in between. The CDR3 contains 14 residues. Per the germline V gene, CDR1 is SGHRS and CDR2 is YFSETQ. The DNA for the CDR3 is TGCGCCAGCAGCTTCACACAGCGAGGGGATACGCAGTATTTT. Translating gives CASSFTQRGDTQYF.

V gene TRBV20-1 combines with J gene TRBJ2-7; 13 nucleotides match TRBD2. V was pared by 3 bases and J by 7 bases, with 9 bases of the junction left unmatched. The germline CDR1 and CDR2 sequences are DFQATT and SNEGSKA (reference sequence). The length of the CDR3 is 15 residues. This CDR3 is CSASAPGLAGWEQYF. CDR3 in DNA: TGCAGTGCTAGCGCCCCGGGACTAGCGGGATGGGAGCAGTACTTC.

This clonotype was found a few times. This rearrangement joins TRBV11-1 to TRBJ2-7; 7 nucleotides align to TRBD2. This CDR3 is 15 amino acids long. The ends lost 2 bases at V and 0 bases at J; junction bases unmatched: 4. Germline CDR1 is SGHAT and CDR2 is FQDESV (reference sequence). The CDR3 protein is CASSLMGTISYEQYF. In DNA form, the CDR3 reads TGTGCCAGCAGCTTAATGGGGACTATCTCCTACGAGCAGTACTTC.

The chain combines TRBV10-1 with TRBJ1-1; D is unresolved. V lost 2 bases and J 1 base, leaving 5 bases between the germline ends. The germline V gene has CDR1 WNHNN and CDR2 SYGVQD (reference sequence). This CDR3 is 13 amino acids long. The CDR3 region is CASSEIGNTEAFF. CDR3 DNA sequence: TGCGCCAGCAGTGAGATAGGGAACACTGAAGCTTTCTTT.